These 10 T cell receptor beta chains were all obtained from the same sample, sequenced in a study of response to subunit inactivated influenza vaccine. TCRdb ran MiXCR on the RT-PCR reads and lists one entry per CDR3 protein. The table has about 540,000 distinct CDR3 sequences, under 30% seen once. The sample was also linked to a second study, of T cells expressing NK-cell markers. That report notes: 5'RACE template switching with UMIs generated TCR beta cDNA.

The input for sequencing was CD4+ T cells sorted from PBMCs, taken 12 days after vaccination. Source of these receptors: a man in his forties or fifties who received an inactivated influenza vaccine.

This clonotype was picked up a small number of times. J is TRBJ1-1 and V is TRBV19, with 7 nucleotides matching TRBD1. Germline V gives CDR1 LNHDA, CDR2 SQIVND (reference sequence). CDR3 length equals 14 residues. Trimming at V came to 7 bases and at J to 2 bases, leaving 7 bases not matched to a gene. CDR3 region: CASNRDRANTEAFF. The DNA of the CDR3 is TGTGCCAGTAACAGAGACAGGGCCAACACTGAAGCTTTCTTT.

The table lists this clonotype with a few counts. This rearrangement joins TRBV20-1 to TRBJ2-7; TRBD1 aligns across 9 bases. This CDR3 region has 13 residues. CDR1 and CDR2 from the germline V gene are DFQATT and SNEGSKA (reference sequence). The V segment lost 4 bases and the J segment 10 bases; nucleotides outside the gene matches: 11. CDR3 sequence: CSAKPGQGQGQYF. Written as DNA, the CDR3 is TGCAGTGCTAAGCCGGGACAGGGACAAGGCCAGTACTTC.

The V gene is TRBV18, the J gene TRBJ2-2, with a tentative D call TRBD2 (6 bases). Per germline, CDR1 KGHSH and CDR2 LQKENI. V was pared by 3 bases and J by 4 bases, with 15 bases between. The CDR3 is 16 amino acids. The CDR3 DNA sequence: TGTGCCAGCTCACCTTCGGGACTGGCGGTCACCGGGGAGCTGTTTTTT. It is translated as CASSPSGLAVTGELFF.

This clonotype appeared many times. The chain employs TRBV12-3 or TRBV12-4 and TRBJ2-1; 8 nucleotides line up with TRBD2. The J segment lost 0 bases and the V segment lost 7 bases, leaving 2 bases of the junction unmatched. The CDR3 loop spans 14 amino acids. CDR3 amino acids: CASKRGSSYNEQFF. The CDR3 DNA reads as TGTGCCAGCAAGCGGGGGTCCTCCTACAATGAGCAGTTCTTC.

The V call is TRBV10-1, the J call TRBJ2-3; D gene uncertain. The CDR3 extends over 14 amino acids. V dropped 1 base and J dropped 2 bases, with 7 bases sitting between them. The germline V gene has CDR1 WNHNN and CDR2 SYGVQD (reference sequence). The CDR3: CASSELRPTDTQYF. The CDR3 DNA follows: TGCGCCAGCAGTGAGTTGAGACCCACAGATACGCAGTATTTT.

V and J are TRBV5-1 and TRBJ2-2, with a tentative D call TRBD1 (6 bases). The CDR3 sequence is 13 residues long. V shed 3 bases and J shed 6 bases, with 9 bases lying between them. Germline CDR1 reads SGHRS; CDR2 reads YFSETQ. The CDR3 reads CASSSGHSGELFF. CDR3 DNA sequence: TGCGCCAGCAGCTCGGGACACTCCGGGGAGCTGTTTTTT. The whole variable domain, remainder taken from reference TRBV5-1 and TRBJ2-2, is KAGVTQTPRYLIKTRGQQVTLSCSPISGHRSVSWYQQTPGQGLQFLFEYFSETQRNKGNFPGRFSGRQFSNSRSEMNVSTLELGDSALYLCASSSGHSGELFFGEGSRLTVL.

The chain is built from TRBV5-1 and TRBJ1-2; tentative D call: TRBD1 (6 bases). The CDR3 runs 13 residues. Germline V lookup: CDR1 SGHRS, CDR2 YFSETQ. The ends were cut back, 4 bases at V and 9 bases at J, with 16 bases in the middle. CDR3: CASSRGRQESYTF. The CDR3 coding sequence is TGCGCCAGCAGCCGCGGCCGACAGGAGAGCTACACCTTC.

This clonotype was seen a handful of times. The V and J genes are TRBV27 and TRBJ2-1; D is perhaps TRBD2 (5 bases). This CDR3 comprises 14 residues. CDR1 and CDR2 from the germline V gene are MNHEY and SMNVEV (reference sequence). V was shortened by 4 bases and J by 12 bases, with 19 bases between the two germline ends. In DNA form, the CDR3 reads TGTGCCAGCAGTTCCCCAGGACTGTCGATACGGCAGTTCTTC. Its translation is CASSSPGLSIRQFF.

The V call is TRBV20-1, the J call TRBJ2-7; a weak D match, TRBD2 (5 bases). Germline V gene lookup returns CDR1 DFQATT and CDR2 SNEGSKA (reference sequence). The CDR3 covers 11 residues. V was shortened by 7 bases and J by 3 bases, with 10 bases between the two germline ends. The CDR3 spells CSVQRSYEQYF. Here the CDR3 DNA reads TGCAGTGTACAGCGGAGCTACGAGCAGTACTTC.

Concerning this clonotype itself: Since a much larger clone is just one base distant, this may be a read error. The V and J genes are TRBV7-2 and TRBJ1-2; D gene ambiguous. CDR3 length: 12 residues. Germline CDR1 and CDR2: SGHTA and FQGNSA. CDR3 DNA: TGTGCCAGCAGCTTAGCGAGTTATGGCTACAACTTC. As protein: CASSLASYGYNF. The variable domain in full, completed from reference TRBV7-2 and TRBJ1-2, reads GAGVSQSPSNKVTEKGKDVELRCDPISGHTALYWYRQSLGQGLEFLIYFQGNSAPDKSGLPSDRFSAERTGGSVSTLTIQRTQQEDSAVYLCASSLASYGYNFGSGTRLTVV.